This T cell receptor (beta chain) was sequenced in a study of blood T cell repertoires in COVID-19. Study details: COVID-19 samples collected from the United States, Italy and Spain covered acute and convalescent phases. T cells, B-cell-depleted T cells, or PBMCs provided the cDNA or gDNA that served as material.

Germline V gene sequence: CDR1 SGHAT, CDR2 FQNNGV. With 5 bases clipped from V and 6 bases from J, the junction kept 4 bases outside the gene matches. The length of the CDR3 is 13 residues. As originally analysed: It was from reference gene primer amplification that nucleated cell counts were estimated. TCRdb's copy holds only in-frame clones and misses some; the assay was immunoSEQ multiplex PCR. D and trimming come from the DNA, and the V and J calls and clone size come from that table. The table has about 160,000 clones, over 70% seen once. This clone has a count of ten or more. The chain carries TRBV11-2 and TRBJ1-5; TRBD1 agrees at 7 bases. What was sequenced was peripheral blood. The receptor comes from a man between 70 and 80 years old with acute or convalescent COVID-19. The CDR3 region has the DNA TGTGCCAGCAGCCCACAGGGGAGTCAGCCCCAGCATTTT. This translates into CASSPQGSQPQHF.